This T cell receptor beta chain is drawn from a study of control samples from healthy donors and cancer patients. Data came from immunoSEQ multiplex PCR; TCRdb stores just in-frame clones and leaves some out. The table records roughly 70,000 clones, about 95% of them present only once. The sequence derives from a woman under 40 in good health. What was sequenced was blood.

The CDR3 loop is CAWSLVVGTGELFF. The DNA for the CDR3 is TGTGCCTGGAGTCTCGTCGTGGGGACCGGGGAGCTGTTTTTT. This chain connects TRBV30 to TRBJ2-2; D not resolved. The V end lost 2 bases, the J end lost 5 bases, and 12 bases lay between the germline ends. CDR1 is GTSNPN, CDR2 SVGIG, per germline (reference sequence). The CDR3 runs to 14 residues. The full variable domain, its missing parts supplied by reference TRBV30 and TRBJ2-2, is SQTIHQWPATLVQPVGSPLSLECTVEGTSNPNLYWYRQAAGRGLQLLFYSVGIGQISSEVPQNLSASRPQDRQFILSSKKLLLSDSGFYLCAWSLVVGTGELFFGEGSRLTVL.